The source of this T cell receptor beta chain is a study of T cells in Graves' hyperthyroidism and ophthalmopathy. Germline CDR1 SGHRS, CDR2 YFSETQ. The CDR3 runs 19 residues. With V trimmed by 0 bases and J by 4 bases, 15 bases remained unmatched. In making diagnoses, clinical symptoms, serum thyroxine and TRAb, thyroid ultrasound and orbital computed tomography were all used. This clonotype was detected only a few times. The source material, RNA transcripts, was used to amplify TCR beta CDR3 regions. HTBI primers were the set used in a first-round RT-PCR of the TCR CDR3. TCRdb independently ran MiXCR on the multiplex PCR reads; one entry per CDR3 protein. The data hold under 450,000 distinct CDR3 sequences, with roughly a sixth observed a single time.

The chain links TRBV5-1 to TRBJ2-1; 8 bases are shared with TRBD2. This clonotype was sampled from a woman aged 25 to 39 with Graves' hyperthyroidism that later progressed to Graves' ophthalmopathy. The sample consisted of blood. CDR3 protein: CASSLAPQAGGSLYNEQFF. The CDR3 DNA reads TGCGCCAGCAGCTTGGCCCCTCAGGCGGGAGGATCCCTTTACAATGAGCAGTTCTTC.